The 31 T cell receptor beta chains below were found in one sample sequenced in a study of blood T cell repertoires in COVID-19. The method was immunoSEQ multiplex PCR; TCRdb's version includes in-frame clones alone and lacks a portion of them. The sample yields just over 300,000 clones, almost 90% seen once. The sample taken for sequencing was PBMCs or T cells enriched from blood (not recorded which). The receptors originated from a woman younger than 35 with acute COVID-19.

The rearrangement uses TRBV19 and TRBJ2-2; TRBD2 matches at 7 bases. Trimming took 6 bases from V and 4 from J; bases not matched to a gene: 8. The CDR3 consists of 15 residues. Germline CDR1 LNHDA, CDR2 SQIVND (reference sequence). This CDR3 is CASSPTPGGTGELFF. The CDR3 nucleotides read TGTGCCAGTAGCCCCACGCCGGGAGGCACCGGGGAGCTGTTTTTT.

V is TRBV6-6 and J is TRBJ1-2, with a tentative D call TRBD1 (5 bases). The germline V and J ends were trimmed by 4 bases and 2 bases, with 17 bases remaining between them. This CDR3 has 16 amino acids. CDR1 and CDR2 (germline): MNHNY, SVGAGI (reference sequence). The CDR3 coding sequence is TGTGCCAGCAGTTGGGGCTTGGGCAAGGAGAACTATGGCTACACCTTC. It codes for CASSWGLGKENYGYTF.

This sequence joins TRBV5-1 and TRBJ2-2; possible D gene TRBD2, 6 bases. The V end lost 1 base, the J end lost 3 bases, and 10 bases lay between the germline ends. Per the germline V gene, CDR1 is SGHRS and CDR2 is YFSETQ. This CDR3 spans 15 amino acids. Here the CDR3 reads CASSLSPGDTGELFF. CDR3 nucleotides: TGCGCCAGCAGCTTGTCGCCGGGGGACACCGGGGAGCTGTTTTTT.

This chain joins TRBV28 and TRBJ2-3; no clear D gene. The CDR3 has 15 residues. V lost 5 bases, J lost 2 bases, and 14 bases lay in between. Germline CDR1 and CDR2: MDHEN and SYDVKM. In nucleotides, the CDR3 is TGTGCCAGCAGTCCCCTAACAGATCACACAGATACGCAGTATTTT. This codes for CASSPLTDHTDTQYF.

The chain joins TRBV29-1 to TRBJ2-2, with TRBD2 as a possible D gene (5 bases). Germline V gives CDR1 SQVTM, CDR2 ANQGSEA. Trimming removed 4 bases at V and 0 bases at J, with 9 bases between. This CDR3 is 14 amino acids long. In DNA, the CDR3 is TGCAGCGTTGCCCGGGGTCCGAACACCGGGGAGCTGTTTTTT. Its protein product is CSVARGPNTGELFF.

The chain is built from TRBV7-3 and TRBJ1-1; 7 bases are a match to TRBD1. The CDR3 is made up of 17 amino acids. V lost 5 bases to trimming and J lost 0 bases; unmatched junction nucleotides: 12. Germline-derived CDR1 and CDR2 are SGHTA and FQGTGA. The CDR3 region has the DNA TGTGCCAGCAGCCTCTGCCAGGGAGGACAGGTGAACACTGAAGCTTTCTTT. Its translation: CASSLCQGGQVNTEAFF.

The table lists this clone with a few counts. The V and J genes are TRBV29-1 and TRBJ1-1, with D hard to call. CDR1 SQVTM and CDR2 ANQGSEA come from the germline V gene. CDR3 length: 11 amino acids. Trimming left V 3 bases short and J 6 bases short, with 8 bases between. This chain's CDR3 is CSVDISAEAFF. The CDR3 region has the DNA TGCAGCGTTGACATCTCGGCTGAAGCTTTCTTT.

The rearrangement joins TRBV5-1 to TRBJ1-4; a possible D gene is TRBD1 (6 bases). This CDR3 is built from 15 residues. V lost 5 bases and J 7 bases, leaving 18 bases between the germline ends. Germline CDR1 and CDR2: SGHRS and YFSETQ. The CDR3 is CASRDGQRLSEKLFF. CDR3 DNA: TGCGCCAGCAGAGACGGACAGAGGCTGTCTGAAAAACTGTTTTTT.

The chain uses TRBV2 and TRBJ1-1, with 8 bases fitting TRBD1. The J segment lost 5 bases and the V segment lost 6 bases, leaving 8 bases of the junction unmatched. This CDR3 spans 14 amino acids. CDR1 SNHLY and CDR2 FYNNEI come from the germline V gene. This CDR3 is CASSRQGRKTEAFF. Here the CDR3 DNA reads TGTGCCAGCAGCCGACAGGGGAGGAAGACTGAAGCTTTCTTT.

The rearrangement links TRBV5-6 to TRBJ1-5, with 9 positions matching TRBD1. Germline V gene data show CDR1 as SGHDT and CDR2 as YYEEEE. This CDR3 is 14 amino acids long. After removal of 3 bases from V and 5 bases from J, the junction contained 3 bases not matched to a gene. DNA of the CDR3: TGTGCCAGCAGCTCCAGGACAGGGGATCAGCCCCAGCATTTT. Translating it yields CASSSRTGDQPQHF.

CDR3 protein: CASSPSGRADEQYF. Written as DNA, the CDR3 is TGTGCCAGCAGCCCGAGCGGGAGGGCCGACGAGCAGTACTTC. This chain connects TRBV11-1 to TRBJ2-7; the match to TRBD2 covers 10 bases. This CDR3 is 14 amino acids long. Germline CDR1 is SGHAT and CDR2 is FQDESV (reference sequence). J lost 5 bases, V lost 5 bases, and 6 bases had no gene match.

V gene TRBV27 combines with J gene TRBJ2-1; TRBD2 is a possible D gene (5 bases). Germline values: CDR1 MNHEY, CDR2 SMNVEV (reference sequence). The V gene lost 0 bases and the J gene lost 6 bases, with 15 bases spanning the gap. The CDR3 totals 16 residues. CDR3 bases: TGTGCCAGCAGTTTATCCCTGGGAGCGTTTTCCAATGAGCAGTTCTTC. It specifies CASSLSLGAFSNEQFF.

The CDR3: CASSSPPGLQETQYF. For the CDR3, the DNA is TGTGCCAGCAGTTCTCCTCCGGGACTACAAGAGACCCAGTACTTC. This chain joins TRBV28 and TRBJ2-5; TRBD2 matches 7 bases. The germline V gene encodes CDR1 MDHEN and CDR2 SYDVKM. The CDR3 sequence is 15 residues long. V dropped 4 bases and J dropped 2; count of bases not matched to a gene: 7.

The chain has TRBV5-1 and TRBJ1-1; no clear D. V gave up 4 bases and J gave up 2 bases, with 15 bases separating them. The CDR3 length is 15 residues. Germline V gene sequence: CDR1 SGHRS, CDR2 YFSETQ. The CDR3 region is CASSRNDGENTEAFF. In DNA form, the CDR3 reads TGCGCCAGCAGCAGAAACGACGGGGAAAACACTGAAGCTTTCTTT.

With respect to this clone: The identical CDR3 is also encoded by other nucleotide sequences in the sample. The rearrangement uses TRBV7-9 and TRBJ2-7; 7 bases align to TRBD1. V was clipped by 0 bases and J by 2 bases; unmatched bases: 1. The germline V gene has CDR1 SEHNR and CDR2 FQNEAQ (reference sequence). This CDR3 has 14 amino acids. This CDR3 reads CASSLAGQTYEQYF. CDR3 sequence (DNA): TGTGCCAGCAGCTTAGCGGGACAGACCTACGAGCAGTACTTC.

The genes are TRBV24-1 and TRBJ2-1; 7 bases are a match to TRBD1. V was pared by 2 bases and J by 0 bases, with 3 bases of the junction left unmatched. This CDR3 has 16 residues. Germline V gene lookup returns CDR1 KGHDR and CDR2 SFDVKD. The CDR3 bases are TGTGCCACCAGTGATTCGGCAGGGGGCTCCTACAATGAGCAGTTCTTC. Translated, it gives CATSDSAGGSYNEQFF.

The chain employs TRBV27 and TRBJ1-3; D unresolved. Trimming cost V 2 bases and J 4 bases, with 9 bases left between them. This CDR3 contains 14 residues. Germline values: CDR1 MNHEY, CDR2 SMNVEV (reference sequence). CDR3 bases: TGTGCCAGCAGTTTACCAAGACTCGGAAACACCATATATTTT. Residues: CASSLPRLGNTIYF.

The chain has TRBV19 and TRBJ2-6; D unresolved. V lost 11 bases to trimming and J lost 2 bases, with 19 bases between them. This CDR3 region has 16 residues. From germline, CDR1 is LNHDA and CDR2 SQIVND (reference sequence). The CDR3 sequence: CARNRRNHAGANVLTF. In DNA form, the CDR3 reads TGTGCCCGAAACAGACGCAATCATGCTGGGGCCAACGTCCTGACTTTC.

The gene calls are TRBV6-5 and TRBJ2-7, with D perhaps TRBD1 (5 bases). CDR3 length: 12 residues. In germline, CDR1 is MNHEY, CDR2 SVGAGI. The ends were cut back, 4 bases at V and 5 bases at J, with 9 bases in the middle. Here the CDR3 DNA reads TGTGCCAGCAGTTCGCAGGGAAACGAGCAGTACTTC. Its translation is CASSSQGNEQYF.

The chain has TRBV5-1 and TRBJ2-5; TRBD1 might be the D (5 bases). This CDR3 contains 15 residues. V was shortened by 0 bases and J by 1 base, with 10 bases between the two germline ends. Germline CDR1 SGHRS, CDR2 YFSETQ. The CDR3 is CASSLERQPQETQYF. CDR3 bases: TGCGCCAGCAGCTTGGAGCGACAGCCCCAAGAGACCCAGTACTTC.

J is TRBJ2-5 and V is TRBV6-5, with TRBD1 matching over 7 bases. This CDR3 is built from 13 residues. The germline gives CDR1 MNHEY, CDR2 SVGAGI. CDR3 sequence reads: CACRRGQGETQYF. CDR3 DNA: TGTGCGTGTCGTAGGGGGCAGGGAGAGACCCAGTACTTC.

This rearrangement joins TRBV5-1 to TRBJ2-7, with a possible D match to TRBD2 (5 bases). CDR1 and CDR2 (germline): SGHRS, YFSETQ. This CDR3 region has 13 residues. The V end lost 4 bases, the J end lost 2 bases, and 10 bases lay between the germline ends. In DNA, the CDR3 is TGCGCCAGCAGCCCGGACGGGACCTACGAGCAGTACTTC. Its translation: CASSPDGTYEQYF.

The V gene is TRBV11-3, the J gene TRBJ1-2; 11 bases are a match to TRBD1. The germline gives CDR1 SGHNT, CDR2 YENEEA. The CDR3 consists of 16 residues. V lost 5 bases and J lost 0; bases outside the gene matches: 5. The CDR3: CASSPAGQGANYGYTF. For the CDR3, the DNA is TGTGCCAGCAGCCCGGCGGGACAGGGGGCTAACTATGGCTACACCTTC.

This chain connects TRBV27 to TRBJ1-1; 10 nucleotides agree with TRBD1. V lost 6 bases to trimming and J lost 12 bases; unmatched junction nucleotides: 10. The CDR3 totals 13 residues. Germline V CDR1 and CDR2: MNHEY, SMNVEV (reference sequence). DNA of the CDR3: TGTGCCAGCAGACTGACAGGGGGCGCGGAAACTTTCTTT. This codes for CASRLTGGAETFF.

The rearrangement links TRBV2 to TRBJ2-7; 7 nucleotides line up with TRBD1. Germline V gene lookup returns CDR1 SNHLY and CDR2 FYNNEI. J gave up 2 bases and V 7 bases, and 8 bases lay outside the gene matches. The CDR3 has 14 residues. The DNA for the CDR3 is TGTGCCAGCAACCGCCGGGACAGAACCTACGAGCAGTACTTC. Translation gives CASNRRDRTYEQYF.

The genes are TRBV10-3 and TRBJ2-2; D not resolved. Germline lookup yields CDR1 ENHRY and CDR2 SYGVKD. This CDR3 comprises 14 residues. Trimming cost V 2 bases and J 6 bases, with 10 bases left between them. The CDR3 sequence: CAISEELTPGELFF. CDR3 nucleotide sequence: TGTGCCATCAGTGAGGAATTGACTCCCGGGGAGCTGTTTTTT.

The rearrangement joins TRBV3-1 (or the pseudogene TRBV3-2) to TRBJ1-2; TRBD1 aligns across 7 bases. The ends lost 2 bases at V and 7 bases at J; junction bases unmatched: 19. The germline gives CDR1 LGHDT, CDR2 YNNKEL (reference sequence). The CDR3 sequence is 18 residues long. CDR3 in DNA: TGTGCCAGCAGCCAACTCATAGGGGGCGCGAGGTTTGGACTTGGCTACACCTTC. This translates into CASSQLIGGARFGLGYTF.

The chain links TRBV28 to TRBJ1-5; D is unclear. Per the germline V gene, CDR1 is MDHEN and CDR2 is SYDVKM. The V end lost 1 base, the J end lost 3 bases, and 16 bases lay between the germline ends. CDR3 length: 17 amino acids. DNA for the CDR3: TGTGCCAGCAGTTTATTATCGCTGAAAAACTACAATCAGCCCCAGCATTTT. Protein: CASSLLSLKNYNQPQHF.

The chain is built from TRBV18 and TRBJ2-7; TRBD2 agrees at 8 bases. This CDR3 is built from 15 residues. Germline CDR1 reads KGHSH; CDR2 reads LQKENI. Germline trimming cut 4 bases from V and 6 bases from J; bases unmatched to any gene: 11. In DNA form, the CDR3 reads TGTGCCAGCTCACTTTTTAGCGGGGAGACGGGCGAGCAGTACTTC. Translating gives CASSLFSGETGEQYF.

J is TRBJ2-2 and V is TRBV19; the match to TRBD2 covers 8 bases. The length of the CDR3 is 18 residues. Germline assignment: CDR1 LNHDA and CDR2 SQIVND (reference sequence). With 2 bases clipped from V and 7 bases from J, the junction kept 15 bases outside the gene matches. Here the CDR3 DNA reads TGTGCCAGTAGTATACGGCTTGGGACGGGAGGGCGAGGCGGGGAGCTGTTTTTT. This codes for CASSIRLGTGGRGGELFF.

In DNA, the CDR3 is TGCGCCAGCAGCACCGACAGGGATGGCTACACCTTC. This encodes CASSTDRDGYTF. The V call is TRBV5-1, the J call TRBJ1-2; 7 positions match TRBD1. The germline gives CDR1 SGHRS, CDR2 YFSETQ. The CDR3 consists of 12 residues. Trimming took 4 bases from V and 6 from J; bases not matched to a gene: 3.